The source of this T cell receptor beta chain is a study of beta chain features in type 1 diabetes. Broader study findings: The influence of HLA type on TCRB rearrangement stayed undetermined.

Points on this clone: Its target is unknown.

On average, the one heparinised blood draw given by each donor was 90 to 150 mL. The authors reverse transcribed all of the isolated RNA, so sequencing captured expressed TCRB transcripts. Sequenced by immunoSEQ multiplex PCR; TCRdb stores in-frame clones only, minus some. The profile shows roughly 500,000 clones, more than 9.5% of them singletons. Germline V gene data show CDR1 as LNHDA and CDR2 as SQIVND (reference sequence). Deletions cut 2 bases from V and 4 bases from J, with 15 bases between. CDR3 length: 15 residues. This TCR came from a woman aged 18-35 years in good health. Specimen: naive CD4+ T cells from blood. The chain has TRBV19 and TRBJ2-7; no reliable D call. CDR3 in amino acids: CASSIKAQMVYEQYV. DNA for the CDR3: TGTGCCAGTAGTATAAAAGCACAGATGGTATACGAGCAGTACGTC.